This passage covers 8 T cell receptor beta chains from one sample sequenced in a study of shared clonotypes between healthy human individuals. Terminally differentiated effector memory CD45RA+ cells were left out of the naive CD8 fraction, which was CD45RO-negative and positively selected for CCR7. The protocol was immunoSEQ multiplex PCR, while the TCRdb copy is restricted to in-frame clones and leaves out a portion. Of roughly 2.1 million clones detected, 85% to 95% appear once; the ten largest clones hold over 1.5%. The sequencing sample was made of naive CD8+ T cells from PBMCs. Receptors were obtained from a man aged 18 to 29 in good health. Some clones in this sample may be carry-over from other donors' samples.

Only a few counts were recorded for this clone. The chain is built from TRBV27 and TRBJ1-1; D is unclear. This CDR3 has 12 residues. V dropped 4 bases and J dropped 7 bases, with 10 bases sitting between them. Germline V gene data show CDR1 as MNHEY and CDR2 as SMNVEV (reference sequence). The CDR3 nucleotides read TGTGCCAGCAGTTCGAACTTGGTTGAAGCTTTCTTT. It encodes CASSSNLVEAFF.

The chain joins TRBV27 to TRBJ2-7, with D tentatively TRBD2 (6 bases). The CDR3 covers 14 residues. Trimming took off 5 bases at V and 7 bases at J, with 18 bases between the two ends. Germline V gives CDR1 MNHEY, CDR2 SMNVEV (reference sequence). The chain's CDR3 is CASSIMEGAIEQYF. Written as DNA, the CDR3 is TGTGCCAGCAGTATCATGGAGGGAGCCATAGAGCAGTACTTC.

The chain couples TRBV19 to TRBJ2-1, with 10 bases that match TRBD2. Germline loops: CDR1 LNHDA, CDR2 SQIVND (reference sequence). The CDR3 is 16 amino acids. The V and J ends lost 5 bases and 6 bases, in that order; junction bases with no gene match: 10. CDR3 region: CASSARSGRGFNEQFF. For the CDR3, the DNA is TGTGCCAGTAGTGCCAGAAGCGGGAGGGGCTTCAATGAGCAGTTCTTC.

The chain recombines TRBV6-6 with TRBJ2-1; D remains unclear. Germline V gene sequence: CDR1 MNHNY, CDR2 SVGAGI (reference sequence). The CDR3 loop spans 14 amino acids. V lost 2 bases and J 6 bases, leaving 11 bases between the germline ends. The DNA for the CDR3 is TGTGCCAGCAGTTACCCCGCTGCCCCCAATGAGCAGTTCTTC. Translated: CASSYPAAPNEQFF.

The CDR3 loop reads CASSNPGYVGTEAFF. DNA of the CDR3: TGTGCCAGCAGCAACCCCGGCTACGTGGGGACTGAAGCTTTCTTT. The J gene is TRBJ1-1, the V gene TRBV28, with D unclear. V was clipped by 6 bases and J by 5 bases, with 19 bases between them. The CDR3 consists of 15 residues. Germline V lookup: CDR1 MDHEN, CDR2 SYDVKM.

The CDR3 nucleotides are TGCGCCAGCAGCTTGGGGACAGAAGAAGCTTTCTTT. Translating gives CASSLGTEEAFF. V gene TRBV5-1 combines with J gene TRBJ1-1, with D perhaps TRBD1 (6 bases). The germline CDR1 and CDR2 sequences are SGHRS and YFSETQ. The V end was cut by 0 bases, the J end by 8 bases, with 8 bases between. This CDR3 has 12 residues.

The CDR3 DNA reads TGTGCCAGCAGCCTATGGGACAGGGTTTTGGCTGAGCAGTTCTTC. Encoded protein: CASSLWDRVLAEQFF. The chain employs TRBV7-3 and TRBJ2-1; 9 positions match TRBD1. This CDR3 contains 15 residues. With V trimmed by 5 bases and J by 9 bases, 11 bases remained unmatched. Germline CDR1 is SGHTA and CDR2 is FQGTGA.

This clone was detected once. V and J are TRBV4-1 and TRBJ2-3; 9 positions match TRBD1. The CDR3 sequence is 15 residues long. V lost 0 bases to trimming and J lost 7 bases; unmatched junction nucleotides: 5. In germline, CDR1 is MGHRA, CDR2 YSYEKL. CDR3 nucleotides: TGCGCCAGCAGCCAAGAACGGACAGGGGATTATACGCAGTATTTT. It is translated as CASSQERTGDYTQYF.